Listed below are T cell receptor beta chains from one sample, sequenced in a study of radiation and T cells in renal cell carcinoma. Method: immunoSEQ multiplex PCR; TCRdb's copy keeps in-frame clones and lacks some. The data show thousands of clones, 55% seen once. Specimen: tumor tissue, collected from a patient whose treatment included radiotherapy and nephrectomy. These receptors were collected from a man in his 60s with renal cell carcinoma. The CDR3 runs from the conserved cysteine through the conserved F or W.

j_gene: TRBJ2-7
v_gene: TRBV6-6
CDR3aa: CASSYSGSGSYEQYF

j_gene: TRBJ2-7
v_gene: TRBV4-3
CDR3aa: CASSQEMIGRAEQYF

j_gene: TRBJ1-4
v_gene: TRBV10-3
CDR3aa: CATQKEATNEKLFF

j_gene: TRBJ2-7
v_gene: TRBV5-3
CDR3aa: CASSLGTSRIEQYF

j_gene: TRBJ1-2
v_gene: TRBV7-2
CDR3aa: CASSRTGYPHYGYTF

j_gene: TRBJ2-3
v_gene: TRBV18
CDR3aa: CASSPRRERSDTQYF

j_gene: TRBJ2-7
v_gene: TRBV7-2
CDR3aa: CASSSPKSGSGGYEQYF

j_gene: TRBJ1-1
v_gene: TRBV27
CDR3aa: CASVLTPGAKNTEAFF

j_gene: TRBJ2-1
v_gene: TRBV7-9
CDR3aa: CASGRASGNEQFF

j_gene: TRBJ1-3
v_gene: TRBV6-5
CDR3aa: CASSEQGSGNTIYF

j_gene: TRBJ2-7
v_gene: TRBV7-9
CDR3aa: CASSSRDRLYEQYF

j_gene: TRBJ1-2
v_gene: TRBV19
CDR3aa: CASSINGDNYGYTF

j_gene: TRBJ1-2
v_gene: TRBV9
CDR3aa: CASSVGQENYGYTF

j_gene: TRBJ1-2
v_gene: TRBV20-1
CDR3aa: CGLEGRYGYTF

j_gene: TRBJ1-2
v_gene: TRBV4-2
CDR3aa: CASSQGGQENGYTF

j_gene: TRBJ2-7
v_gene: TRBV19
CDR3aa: CASSPLEGTSYEQYF

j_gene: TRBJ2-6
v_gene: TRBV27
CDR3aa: CASSLRPGQVPSGANVLTF

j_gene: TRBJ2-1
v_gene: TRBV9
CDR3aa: CASSEILGNYNEQFF

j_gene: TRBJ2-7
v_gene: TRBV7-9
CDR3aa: CASSTTGVTYEQYF

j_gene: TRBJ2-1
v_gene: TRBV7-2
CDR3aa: CASSPPWGDQFF

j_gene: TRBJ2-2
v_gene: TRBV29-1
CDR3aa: CSDTLRDTGELFF

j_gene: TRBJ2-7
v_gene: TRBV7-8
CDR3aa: CASSTPGQTYEQYF

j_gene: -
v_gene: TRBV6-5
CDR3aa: CASSSFTGRTYEQYF

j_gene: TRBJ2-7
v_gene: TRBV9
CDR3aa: CASSLTQGWIEQYF

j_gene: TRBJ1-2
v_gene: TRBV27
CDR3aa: CASSWQGLWGYTF

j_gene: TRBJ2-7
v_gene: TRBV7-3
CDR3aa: CASSSGDSMYF

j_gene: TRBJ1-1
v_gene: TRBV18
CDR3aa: CASSPITNTEAFF

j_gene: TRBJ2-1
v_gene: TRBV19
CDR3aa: CASSYKGNPSYNEQFF

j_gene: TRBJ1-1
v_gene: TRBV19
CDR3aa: CASSISGWGTEAFF

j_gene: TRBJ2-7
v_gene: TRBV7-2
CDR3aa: CASSFRGGHEQYF

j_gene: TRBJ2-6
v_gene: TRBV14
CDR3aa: CASSQRLAGEVGANVLTF

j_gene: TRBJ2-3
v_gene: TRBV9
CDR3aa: CASQSSLGTQYF

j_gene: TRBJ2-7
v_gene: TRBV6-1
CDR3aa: CASSSSNEQYF

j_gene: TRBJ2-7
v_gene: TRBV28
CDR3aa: CASSFSNEQYF

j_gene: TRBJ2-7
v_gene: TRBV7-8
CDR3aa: CASSLVSLVVGTSPLYSYEQYF

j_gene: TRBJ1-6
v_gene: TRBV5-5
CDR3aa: CASSLTVNSPLHF

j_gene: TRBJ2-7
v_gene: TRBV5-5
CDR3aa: CASSLPSSFSYEQYF

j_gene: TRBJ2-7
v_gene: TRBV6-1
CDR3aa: CASSVQGTYEQYF

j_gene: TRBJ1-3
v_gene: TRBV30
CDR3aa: CAWSGAGQGNTIYF

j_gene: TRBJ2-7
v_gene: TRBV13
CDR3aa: CASSSGTGGDEQYF

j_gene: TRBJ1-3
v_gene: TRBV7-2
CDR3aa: CASSPDRGGNTIYF

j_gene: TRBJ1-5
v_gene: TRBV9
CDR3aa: CASSPTRSNQPQHF

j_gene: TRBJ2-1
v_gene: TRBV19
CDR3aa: CASSTRQGGWNNEQFF

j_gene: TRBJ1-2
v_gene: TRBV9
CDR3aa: CASSVVGTVSLSGYTF

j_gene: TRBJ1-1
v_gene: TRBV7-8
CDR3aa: CASRQGSGTEAFF

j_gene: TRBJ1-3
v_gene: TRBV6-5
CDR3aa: CASSLLGLGNTIYF

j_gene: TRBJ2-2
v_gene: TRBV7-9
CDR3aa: CASSTVRQGFAGELFF

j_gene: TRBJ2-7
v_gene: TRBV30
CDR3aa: CAWSLMDEQYF

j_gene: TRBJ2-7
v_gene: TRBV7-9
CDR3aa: CASSLGTGIPYEQYF

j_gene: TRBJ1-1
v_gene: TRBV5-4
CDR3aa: CASSLDGRGAFF

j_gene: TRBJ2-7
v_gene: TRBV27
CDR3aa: CASRGTVRSSEQYF

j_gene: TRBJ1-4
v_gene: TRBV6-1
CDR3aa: CASSDGGAWGNEKLFF

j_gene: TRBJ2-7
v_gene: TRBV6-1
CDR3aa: CASSITGVAYEQYF

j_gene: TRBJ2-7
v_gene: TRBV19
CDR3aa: CASSITGGTYEQYF

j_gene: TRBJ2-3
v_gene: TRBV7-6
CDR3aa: CASSRGGGTDTQYF

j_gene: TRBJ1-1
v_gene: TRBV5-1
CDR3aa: CASSPGLHTEAFF

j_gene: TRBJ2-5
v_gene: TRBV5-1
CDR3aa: CASSFGHGATAQETQYF

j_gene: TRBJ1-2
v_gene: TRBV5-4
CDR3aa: CATRPPGGANYGYTF

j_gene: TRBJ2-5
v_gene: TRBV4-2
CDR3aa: CASSLVLAGQETQYF